This TCR beta chain was captured in a study of control samples from healthy donors and cancer patients. This clone was observed a few times. Clones were sequenced by immunoSEQ multiplex PCR, and TCRdb holds only the in-frame ones, with some missing. The data contain approximately 44,000 clones, roughly three quarters of them singletons. Germline-derived CDR1 and CDR2 are SGHTA and FQGNSA. The CDR3 has 15 amino acids. Trimming cost V 1 base and J 13 bases, with 17 bases left between them. Material for sequencing was formalin-fixed, paraffin-embedded tissue. The rearrangement joins TRBV7-2 to TRBJ1-6; D is undetermined. The clonotype was recovered from a male donor with melanoma. The CDR3 DNA sequence: TGTGCCAGCAGCTTAGGTTTCGGCAGTCTTTCCCCCCTCCACTTT. Translating gives CASSLGFGSLSPLHF.